Listed here is a single TCR beta chain. The data are from a study of T cell changes during pregnancy in multiple sclerosis. Using immunoSEQ multiplex PCR, the repertoire was profiled, and TCRdb retains in-frame clones only, with some absent. The sample consists of 55,000 to 80,000 clones, 85% to 95% of them appearing once. Trimming cost V 3 bases and J 0 bases, with 9 bases left between them. Germline CDR1 reads MDHEN; CDR2 reads SYDVKM. The CDR3 covers 14 residues. The TCR comes from a female donor with multiple sclerosis, enrolled in a pregnancy study. The chain has TRBV28 and TRBJ2-7; D may be TRBD2 (5 bases). This sample comprised CD8+ T cells from peripheral blood mononuclear cells, obtained in the second trimester of pregnancy. CDR3 amino acids: CASSFLGSSYEQYF. The DNA of the CDR3 is TGTGCCAGCAGTTTCTTGGGGAGCTCCTACGAGCAGTACTTC.